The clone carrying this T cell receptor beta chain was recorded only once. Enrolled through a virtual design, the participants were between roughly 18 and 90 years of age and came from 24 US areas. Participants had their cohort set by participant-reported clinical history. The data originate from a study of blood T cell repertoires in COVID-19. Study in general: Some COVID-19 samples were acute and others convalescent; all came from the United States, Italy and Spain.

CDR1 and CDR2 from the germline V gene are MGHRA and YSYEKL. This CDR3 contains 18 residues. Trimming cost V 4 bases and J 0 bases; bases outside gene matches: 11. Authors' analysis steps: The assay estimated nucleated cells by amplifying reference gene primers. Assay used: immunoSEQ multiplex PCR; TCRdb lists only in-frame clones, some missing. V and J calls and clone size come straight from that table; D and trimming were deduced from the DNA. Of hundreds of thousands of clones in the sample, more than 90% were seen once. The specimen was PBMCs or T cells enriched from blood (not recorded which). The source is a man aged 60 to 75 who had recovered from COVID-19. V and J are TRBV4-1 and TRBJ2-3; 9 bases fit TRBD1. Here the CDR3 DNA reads TGCGCCAGCAGCCTACAGGTTCCGGGACAGGGAAGCACAGATACGCAGTATTTT. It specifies CASSLQVPGQGSTDTQYF.